A selection of T cell receptor beta chains follows, all from one sample in a study of radiation and T cells in renal cell carcinoma. Sequenced by immunoSEQ multiplex PCR; TCRdb stores in-frame clones only, minus some. The repertoire holds approximately 120,000 clones, 82% seen once, with 2.5% to 3.5% in the top ten. Material: blood, obtained from a patient whose treatment included radiotherapy and nephrectomy. These receptors were taken from a woman aged 60-75 years with renal cell carcinoma. Each CDR3 is given with its conserved first and last residue. A D gene is named only where the DNA matches it firmly. Rows may omit the clone size; those that give it use once, few, many or a size class.

abundance: NA
d_gene: NA
v_gene: TRBV6-5
j_gene: TRBJ1-1
CDR3aa: CASRRGKFHTEAFF
CDR3nt: TGTGCTTCACGACGGGGGAAGTTCCACACTGAAGCTTTCTTT

abundance: NA
d_gene: TRBD1
v_gene: TRBV30
j_gene: TRBJ1-2
CDR3aa: CAWRDGTGNYGYTF
CDR3nt: TGTGCCTGGAGGGACGGGACAGGGAACTATGGCTACACCTTC

abundance: NA
d_gene: TRBD1
v_gene: TRBV28
j_gene: TRBJ1-5
CDR3aa: CASRFGGQGNQPQHF
CDR3nt: TGTGCCAGTAGGTTCGGGGGACAGGGCAATCAGCCCCAGCATTTT

abundance: NA
d_gene: NA
v_gene: TRBV4-2
j_gene: TRBJ1-2
CDR3aa: CASSQAGEANYGYTF
CDR3nt: TGTGCCAGCAGCCAAGCGGGGGAGGCTAACTATGGCTACACCTTC

abundance: NA
d_gene: NA
v_gene: TRBV28
j_gene: TRBJ2-4
CDR3aa: CASSPTGALAKNIQYF
CDR3nt: TGTGCCAGCAGTCCGACAGGAGCTCTAGCCAAAAACATTCAGTACTTC

abundance: NA
d_gene: NA
v_gene: TRBV29-1
j_gene: TRBJ1-2
CDR3aa: CSVDVQGIQEGGYTF
CDR3nt: TGCAGCGTTGATGTACAGGGAATACAAGAGGGCGGCTACACCTTC

abundance: NA
d_gene: NA
v_gene: TRBV18
j_gene: TRBJ2-5
CDR3aa: CASSLWPTQQETQYF
CDR3nt: TGTGCCAGCTCACTTTGGCCGACACAACAAGAGACCCAGTACTTC

abundance: once
d_gene: TRBD1
v_gene: TRBV6-1
j_gene: TRBJ2-3
CDR3aa: CASSEMGQTQYF
CDR3nt: TGTGCCAGCAGTGAAATGGGACAGACGCAGTATTTT

abundance: NA
d_gene: NA
v_gene: TRBV21-1
j_gene: TRBJ1-5
CDR3aa: CASILGGRNQPQHF
CDR3nt: TGTGCCAGCATACTAGGAGGACGCAATCAGCCCCAGCATTTT

abundance: few
d_gene: NA
v_gene: TRBV30
j_gene: TRBJ2-7
CDR3aa: CAWSERLYEQYF
CDR3nt: TGTGCCTGGAGTGAGAGGCTCTACGAGCAGTACTTC

abundance: NA
d_gene: NA
v_gene: TRBV28
j_gene: TRBJ1-3
CDR3aa: CASSLIPGRSSGNTIYF
CDR3nt: TGTGCCAGCAGTTTGATACCGGGCCGATCCTCTGGAAACACCATATATTTT

abundance: NA
d_gene: NA
v_gene: TRBV19
j_gene: TRBJ1-2
CDR3aa: CASSIEATTTNYGYTF
CDR3nt: TGTGCCAGTAGTATTGAAGCCACAACGACTAACTATGGCTACACCTTC

abundance: once
d_gene: TRBD2
v_gene: TRBV5-1
j_gene: TRBJ2-5
CDR3aa: CASSGSTSGNQETQYF
CDR3nt: TGCGCCAGCAGCGGCTCGACTAGCGGCAACCAAGAGACCCAGTACTTC

abundance: NA
d_gene: NA
v_gene: TRBV19
j_gene: TRBJ2-1
CDR3aa: CASSNILGAVDEQFF
CDR3nt: TGTGCCAGTAGTAACATACTAGGGGCGGTGGATGAGCAGTTCTTC

abundance: NA
d_gene: NA
v_gene: TRBV7-6
j_gene: TRBJ1-1
CDR3aa: CASSLALEMNTEAFF
CDR3nt: TGTGCCAGCAGCTTAGCCCTAGAAATGAACACTGAAGCTTTCTTT

abundance: NA
d_gene: NA
v_gene: TRBV5-1
j_gene: TRBJ1-2
CDR3aa: CASSLVPGYGYTF
CDR3nt: TGCGCCAGCAGCCTTGTACCGGGGTACGGCTACACCTTC

abundance: few
d_gene: TRBD1
v_gene: TRBV5-1
j_gene: TRBJ2-7
CDR3aa: CASSLQGEVEQYF
CDR3nt: TGCGCCAGCAGCTTACAGGGGGAAGTAGAGCAGTACTTC

abundance: NA
d_gene: NA
v_gene: TRBV30
j_gene: TRBJ1-2
CDR3aa: CAWTLPFKNTNGYTF
CDR3nt: TGTGCCTGGACCCTACCCTTCAAGAACACCAATGGCTACACCTTC

abundance: few
d_gene: NA
v_gene: TRBV20-1
j_gene: TRBJ2-7
CDR3aa: CSADSIYEQYF
CDR3nt: TGCAGTGCGGATTCAATCTACGAGCAGTACTTC

abundance: NA
d_gene: TRBD1
v_gene: TRBV4-2
j_gene: TRBJ2-7
CDR3aa: CASSQGTGDEQYF
CDR3nt: TGTGCCAGCAGCCAAGGGACAGGGGACGAGCAGTACTTC

abundance: few
d_gene: TRBD2
v_gene: TRBV5-8
j_gene: TRBJ2-5
CDR3aa: CASSLEGLAKGSGETQYF
CDR3nt: TGTGCCAGCAGCTTGGAGGGACTAGCAAAGGGATCTGGGGAGACCCAGTACTTC

abundance: NA
d_gene: NA
v_gene: TRBV7-3
j_gene: TRBJ1-3
CDR3aa: CASSLAGGSRSGNTIYF
CDR3nt: TGTGCCAGCAGCTTGGCAGGAGGGTCCCGGTCTGGAAACACCATATATTTT

abundance: NA
d_gene: TRBD2
v_gene: TRBV5-4
j_gene: TRBJ2-2
CDR3aa: CASTHMGGYSRELFF
CDR3nt: TGTGCCAGCACCCATATGGGGGGGTATTCCAGGGAGCTGTTTTTT

abundance: NA
d_gene: TRBD1
v_gene: TRBV27
j_gene: TRBJ1-5
CDR3aa: CASSPTPRTGASNQPQHF
CDR3nt: TGTGCCAGCAGCCCTACCCCCCGGACAGGCGCTAGCAATCAGCCCCAGCATTTT

abundance: NA
d_gene: TRBD1
v_gene: TRBV6-5
j_gene: TRBJ1-1
CDR3aa: CASSYRTGETEAFF
CDR3nt: TGTGCCAGCAGTTACCGGACAGGGGAAACTGAAGCTTTCTTT

abundance: NA
d_gene: TRBD2
v_gene: TRBV10-3
j_gene: TRBJ2-7
CDR3aa: CAISESGGGPSYEQYF
CDR3nt: TGTGCCATCAGTGAGTCAGGCGGGGGGCCCTCCTACGAGCAGTACTTC

abundance: NA
d_gene: TRBD2
v_gene: TRBV5-6
j_gene: TRBJ2-1
CDR3aa: CASSKGLELAGGEQFF
CDR3nt: TGTGCCAGCAGCAAAGGGTTGGAGCTAGCGGGGGGTGAGCAGTTCTTC

abundance: NA
d_gene: NA
v_gene: TRBV30
j_gene: TRBJ1-2
CDR3aa: CAWSQGPYYGYTF
CDR3nt: TGTGCCTGGTCACAGGGTCCATACTATGGCTACACCTTC

abundance: few
d_gene: TRBD1
v_gene: TRBV4-2
j_gene: TRBJ1-2
CDR3aa: CASSPTGEDYGYTF
CDR3nt: TGTGCCAGCAGCCCGACAGGGGAGGACTATGGCTACACCTTC

abundance: few
d_gene: NA
v_gene: TRBV18
j_gene: TRBJ1-2
CDR3aa: CASSPAEARGYTF
CDR3nt: TGTGCCAGCTCGCCGGCCGAGGCGAGGGGCTACACCTTC

abundance: few
d_gene: TRBD1
v_gene: TRBV13
j_gene: TRBJ1-2
CDR3aa: CASSALTGFDYGYTF
CDR3nt: TGTGCCAGCAGCGCGCTGACAGGGTTTGACTATGGCTACACCTTC

abundance: NA
d_gene: NA
v_gene: TRBV19
j_gene: TRBJ1-3
CDR3aa: CASSIEATISGNTIYF
CDR3nt: TGTGCCAGTAGTATAGAGGCGACAATCTCTGGAAACACCATATATTTT

abundance: NA
d_gene: NA
v_gene: TRBV9
j_gene: TRBJ1-1
CDR3aa: CASSVPSEANTEAFF
CDR3nt: TGTGCCAGCAGCGTACCTTCGGAAGCGAACACTGAAGCTTTCTTT

abundance: NA
d_gene: NA
v_gene: TRBV7-9
j_gene: TRBJ1-2
CDR3aa: CASSFQGDGYTF
CDR3nt: TGTGCCAGCAGCTTTCAGGGAGATGGCTACACCTTC

abundance: once
d_gene: NA
v_gene: TRBV6-1
j_gene: TRBJ1-2
CDR3aa: CASSGQSILNYGYTF
CDR3nt: TGTGCCAGCAGTGGACAGTCCATTCTTAACTATGGCTACACCTTC

abundance: NA
d_gene: NA
v_gene: TRBV6-6
j_gene: TRBJ1-2
CDR3aa: CASSNRDGTNYGYTF
CDR3nt: TGTGCCAGCAGTAACCGGGACGGAACTAACTATGGCTACACCTTC

abundance: NA
d_gene: NA
v_gene: TRBV7-9
j_gene: TRBJ1-1
CDR3aa: CASSLALGSGEAFF
CDR3nt: TGTGCCAGCAGCTTAGCGCTCGGGTCTGGTGAAGCTTTCTTT

abundance: NA
d_gene: TRBD1
v_gene: TRBV6-5
j_gene: TRBJ2-3
CDR3aa: CATKLGQATDTQYF
CDR3nt: TGTGCCACTAAGTTGGGACAGGCTACAGATACGCAGTATTTT

abundance: NA
d_gene: NA
v_gene: TRBV6-5
j_gene: TRBJ2-5
CDR3aa: CASSSPRTTWTQYF
CDR3nt: TGTGCCAGCAGTTCCCCGAGGACTACTTGGACCCAGTACTTC

abundance: NA
d_gene: NA
v_gene: TRBV5-1
j_gene: TRBJ2-1
CDR3aa: CASSLNNNRMVNEQFF
CDR3nt: TGCGCCAGCAGCTTGAATAATAATAGGATGGTCAATGAGCAGTTCTTC

abundance: NA
d_gene: NA
v_gene: TRBV9
j_gene: TRBJ2-1
CDR3aa: CASSGSGDPYNEQFF
CDR3nt: TGTGCCAGCAGCGGTTCAGGGGATCCCTACAATGAGCAGTTCTTC

abundance: once
d_gene: NA
v_gene: TRBV19
j_gene: TRBJ1-2
CDR3aa: CASSIVSNYGYTF
CDR3nt: TGTGCCAGTAGTATAGTATCTAACTATGGCTACACCTTC